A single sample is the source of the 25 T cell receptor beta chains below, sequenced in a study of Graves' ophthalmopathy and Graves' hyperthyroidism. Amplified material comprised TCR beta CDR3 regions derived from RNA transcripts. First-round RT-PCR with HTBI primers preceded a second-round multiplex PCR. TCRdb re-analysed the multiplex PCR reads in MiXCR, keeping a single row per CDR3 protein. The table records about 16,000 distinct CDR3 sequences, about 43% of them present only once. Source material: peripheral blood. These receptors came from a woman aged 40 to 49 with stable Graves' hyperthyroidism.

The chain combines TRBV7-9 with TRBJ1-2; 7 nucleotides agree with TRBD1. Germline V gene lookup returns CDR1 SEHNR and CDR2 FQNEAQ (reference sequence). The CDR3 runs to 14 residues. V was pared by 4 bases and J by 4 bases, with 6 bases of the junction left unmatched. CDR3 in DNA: TGTGCCAGCAGCTCCGGGGACAGCTTCTATGGCTACACCTTC. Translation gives CASSSGDSFYGYTF.

Here the CDR3 DNA reads TGTGCCAGCAGCCGAACTAGCGGGAACACCGGGGAGCTGTTTTTT. It codes for CASSRTSGNTGELFF. The rearrangement joins TRBV13 to TRBJ2-2; 8 bases are shared with TRBD2. CDR1 PRHDT and CDR2 FYEKMQ come from the germline V gene (reference sequence). V shed 5 bases, J shed 1 base, and the junction held 3 bases outside the gene matches. CDR3 length: 15 residues.

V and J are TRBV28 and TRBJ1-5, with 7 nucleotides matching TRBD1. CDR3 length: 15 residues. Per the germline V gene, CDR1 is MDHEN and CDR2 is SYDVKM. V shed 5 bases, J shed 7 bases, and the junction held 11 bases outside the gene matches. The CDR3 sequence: CASSPPGGGRQPQHF. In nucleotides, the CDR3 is TGTGCCAGCAGTCCCCCAGGAGGGGGCAGGCAGCCCCAGCATTTT.

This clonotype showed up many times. The DNA for the CDR3 is TGTGCCAGCAGTGGGACGGCGAATCAGCCCCAGCATTTT. Translation: CASSGTANQPQHF. The rearrangement uses TRBV6-5 and TRBJ1-5, with D perhaps TRBD1 (5 bases). CDR1 and CDR2 from the germline V gene are MNHEY and SVGAGI. This CDR3 region has 13 residues. Trimming stripped 5 bases from V and 4 bases from J, with 9 bases between.

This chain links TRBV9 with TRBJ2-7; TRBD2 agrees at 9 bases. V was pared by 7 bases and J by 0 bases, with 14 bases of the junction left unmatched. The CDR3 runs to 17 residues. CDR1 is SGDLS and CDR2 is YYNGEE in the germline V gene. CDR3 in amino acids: CASEVASGVESSYEQYF. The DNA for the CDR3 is TGTGCCAGCGAAGTAGCTAGCGGGGTTGAAAGCTCCTACGAGCAGTACTTC.

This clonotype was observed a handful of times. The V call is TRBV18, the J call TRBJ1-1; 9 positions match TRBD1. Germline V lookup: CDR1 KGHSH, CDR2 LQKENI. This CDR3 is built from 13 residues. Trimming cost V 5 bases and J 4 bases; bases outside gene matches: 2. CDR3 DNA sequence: TGTGCCAGCTCATCGGGACAGGGCACTGAAGCTTTCTTT. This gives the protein CASSSGQGTEAFF.

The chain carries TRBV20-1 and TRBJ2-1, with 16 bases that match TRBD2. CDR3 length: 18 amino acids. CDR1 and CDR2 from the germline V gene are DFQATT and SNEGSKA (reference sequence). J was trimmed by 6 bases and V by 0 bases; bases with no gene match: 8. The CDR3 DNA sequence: TGCAGTGCTAGAGATGCGGGACTAGCGGGGGGGCTGATCAATGAGCAGTTCTTC. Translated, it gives CSARDAGLAGGLINEQFF.

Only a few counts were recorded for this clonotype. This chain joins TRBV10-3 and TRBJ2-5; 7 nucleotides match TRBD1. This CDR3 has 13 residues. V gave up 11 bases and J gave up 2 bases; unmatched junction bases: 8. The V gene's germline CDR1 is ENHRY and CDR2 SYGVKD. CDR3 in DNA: TGTGCCGTCGCCGACAGGGAACAAGAGACCCAGTACTTC. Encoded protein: CAVADREQETQYF.

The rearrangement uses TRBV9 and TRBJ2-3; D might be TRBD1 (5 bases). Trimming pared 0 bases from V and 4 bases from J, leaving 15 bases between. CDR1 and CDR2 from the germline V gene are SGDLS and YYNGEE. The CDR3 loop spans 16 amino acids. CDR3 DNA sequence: TGTGCCAGCAGCGTAGGGCCCACAGGAAGGGCAGATACGCAGTATTTT. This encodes CASSVGPTGRADTQYF.

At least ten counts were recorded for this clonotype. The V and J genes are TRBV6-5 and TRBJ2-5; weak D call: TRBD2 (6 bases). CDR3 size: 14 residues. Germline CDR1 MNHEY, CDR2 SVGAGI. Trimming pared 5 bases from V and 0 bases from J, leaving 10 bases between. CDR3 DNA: TGTGCCAGCAGTGTAACTAGCTACCAAGAGACCCAGTACTTC. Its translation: CASSVTSYQETQYF.

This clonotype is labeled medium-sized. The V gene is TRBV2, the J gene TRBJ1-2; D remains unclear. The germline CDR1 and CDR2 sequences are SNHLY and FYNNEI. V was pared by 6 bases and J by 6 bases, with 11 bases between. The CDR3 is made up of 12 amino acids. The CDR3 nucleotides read TGTGCCAGCAGCGGGATCGCTAATGGCTACACCTTC. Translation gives CASSGIANGYTF.

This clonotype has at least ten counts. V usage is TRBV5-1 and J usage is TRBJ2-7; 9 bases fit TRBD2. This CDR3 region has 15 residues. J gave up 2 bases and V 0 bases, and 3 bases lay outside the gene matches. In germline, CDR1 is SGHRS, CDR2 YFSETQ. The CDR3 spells CASSLVPSGTYEQYF. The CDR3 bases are TGCGCCAGCAGCTTGGTTCCTAGCGGGACCTACGAGCAGTACTTC.

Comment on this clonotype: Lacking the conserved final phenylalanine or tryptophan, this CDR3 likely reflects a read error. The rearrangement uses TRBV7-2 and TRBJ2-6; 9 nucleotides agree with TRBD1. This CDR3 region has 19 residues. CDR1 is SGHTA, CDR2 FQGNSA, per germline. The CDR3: CASSPRPGQGRSGANGLTV. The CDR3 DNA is TGTGCCAGCAGCCCCCGCCCGGGACAGGGAAGATCTGGGGCCAACGGCCTGACTGTC.

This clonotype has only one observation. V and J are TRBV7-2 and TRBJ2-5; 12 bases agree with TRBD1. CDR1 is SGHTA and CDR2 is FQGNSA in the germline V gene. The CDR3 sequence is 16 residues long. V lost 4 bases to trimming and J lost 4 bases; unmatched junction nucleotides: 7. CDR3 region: CASSSRGTGGGETQYF. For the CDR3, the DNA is TGTGCCAGCAGCTCCAGAGGGACAGGGGGCGGAGAGACCCAGTACTTC. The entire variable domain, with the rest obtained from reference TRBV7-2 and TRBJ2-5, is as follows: GAGVSQSPSNKVTEKGKDVELRCDPISGHTALYWYRQSLGQGLEFLIYFQGNSAPDKSGLPSDRFSAERTGGSVSTLTIQRTQQEDSAVYLCASSSRGTGGGETQYFGPGTRLLVL.

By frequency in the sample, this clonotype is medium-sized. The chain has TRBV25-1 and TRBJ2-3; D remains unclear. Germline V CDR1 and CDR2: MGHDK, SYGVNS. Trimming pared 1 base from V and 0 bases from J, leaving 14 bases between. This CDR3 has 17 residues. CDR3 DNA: TGTGCCAGCAGTGAATTCGGTGATTTTTTTAGCACAGATACGCAGTATTTT. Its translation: CASSEFGDFFSTDTQYF.

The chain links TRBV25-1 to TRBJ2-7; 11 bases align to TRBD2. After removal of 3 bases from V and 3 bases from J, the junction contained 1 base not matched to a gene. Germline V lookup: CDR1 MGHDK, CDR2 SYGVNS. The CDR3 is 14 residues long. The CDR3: CASSDGLAGYEQYF. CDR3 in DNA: TGTGCCAGCAGTGACGGACTAGCGGGCTACGAGCAGTACTTC.

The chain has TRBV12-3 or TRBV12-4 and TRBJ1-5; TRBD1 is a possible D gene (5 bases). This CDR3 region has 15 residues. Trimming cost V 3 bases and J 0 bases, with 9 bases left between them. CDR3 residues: CASSFTGYSNQPQHF. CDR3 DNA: TGTGCCAGCAGTTTTACAGGCTATAGCAATCAGCCCCAGCATTTT.

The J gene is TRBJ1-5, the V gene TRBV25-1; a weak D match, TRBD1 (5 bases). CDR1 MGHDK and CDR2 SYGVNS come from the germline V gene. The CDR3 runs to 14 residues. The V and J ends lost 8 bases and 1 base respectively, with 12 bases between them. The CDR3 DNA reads TGTGCCAGCGGACACCGAGGGAGCAATCAGCCCCAGCATTTT. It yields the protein CASGHRGSNQPQHF.

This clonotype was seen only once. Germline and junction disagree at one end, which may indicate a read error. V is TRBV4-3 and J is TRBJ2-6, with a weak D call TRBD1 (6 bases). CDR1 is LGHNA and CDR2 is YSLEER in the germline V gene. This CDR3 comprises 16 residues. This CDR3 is CASSQTGYSGANALTF. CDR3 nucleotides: TGCGCCAGCAGCCAAACAGGGTACTCTGGGGCCAACGCCCTGACTTTC.

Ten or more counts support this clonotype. Written as DNA, the CDR3 is TGCGCCAGCAGCTTGGGGCAGGGTGGGCAGCCCCAGCATTTT. This encodes CASSLGQGGQPQHF. J is TRBJ1-5 and V is TRBV5-1, with TRBD1 as a possible D gene (5 bases). This CDR3 is 14 amino acids long. Germline CDR1 is SGHRS and CDR2 is YFSETQ. The V end was cut by 0 bases, the J end by 7 bases, with 11 bases between. Variable domain in full (rest from reference TRBV5-1 and TRBJ1-5): KAGVTQTPRYLIKTRGQQVTLSCSPISGHRSVSWYQQTPGQGLQFLFEYFSETQRNKGNFPGRFSGRQFSNSRSEMNVSTLELGDSALYLCASSLGQGGQPQHFGDGTRLSIL.

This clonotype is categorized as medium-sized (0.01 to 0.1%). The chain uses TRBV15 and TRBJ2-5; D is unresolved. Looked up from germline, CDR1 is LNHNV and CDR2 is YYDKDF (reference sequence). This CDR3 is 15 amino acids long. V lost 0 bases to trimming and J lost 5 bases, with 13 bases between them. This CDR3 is CATSRERFRSETQYF. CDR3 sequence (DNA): TGTGCCACCAGCAGAGAACGGTTTCGGAGCGAGACCCAGTACTTC.

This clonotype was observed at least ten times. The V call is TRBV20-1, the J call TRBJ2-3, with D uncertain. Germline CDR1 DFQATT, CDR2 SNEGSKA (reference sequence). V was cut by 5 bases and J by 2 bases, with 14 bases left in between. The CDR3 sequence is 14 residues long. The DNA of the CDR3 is TGCAGTGCTGTCACGGGCGACGTCACAGATACGCAGTATTTT. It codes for CSAVTGDVTDTQYF.

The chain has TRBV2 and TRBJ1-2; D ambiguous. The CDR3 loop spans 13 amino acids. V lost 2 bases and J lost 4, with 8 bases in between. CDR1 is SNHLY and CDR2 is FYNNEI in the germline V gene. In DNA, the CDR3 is TGTGCCAGCAGTGAATTCTGGGGCTATGGCTACACCTTC. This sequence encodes CASSEFWGYGYTF.

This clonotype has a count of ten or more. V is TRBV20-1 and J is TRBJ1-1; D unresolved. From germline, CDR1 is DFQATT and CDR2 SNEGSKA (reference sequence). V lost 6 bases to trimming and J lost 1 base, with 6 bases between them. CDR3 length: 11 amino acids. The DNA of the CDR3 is TGCAGTGCCGAGGGGAACACTGAAGCTTTCTTT. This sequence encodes CSAEGNTEAFF.

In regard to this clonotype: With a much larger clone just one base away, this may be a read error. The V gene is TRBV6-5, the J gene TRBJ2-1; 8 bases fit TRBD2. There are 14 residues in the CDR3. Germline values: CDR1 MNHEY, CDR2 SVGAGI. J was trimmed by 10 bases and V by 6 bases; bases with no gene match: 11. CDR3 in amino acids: CASSTAGTRLEQFF. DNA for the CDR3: TGTGCCAGCAGCACCGCCGGGACTAGGTTGGAGCAGTTCTTC.